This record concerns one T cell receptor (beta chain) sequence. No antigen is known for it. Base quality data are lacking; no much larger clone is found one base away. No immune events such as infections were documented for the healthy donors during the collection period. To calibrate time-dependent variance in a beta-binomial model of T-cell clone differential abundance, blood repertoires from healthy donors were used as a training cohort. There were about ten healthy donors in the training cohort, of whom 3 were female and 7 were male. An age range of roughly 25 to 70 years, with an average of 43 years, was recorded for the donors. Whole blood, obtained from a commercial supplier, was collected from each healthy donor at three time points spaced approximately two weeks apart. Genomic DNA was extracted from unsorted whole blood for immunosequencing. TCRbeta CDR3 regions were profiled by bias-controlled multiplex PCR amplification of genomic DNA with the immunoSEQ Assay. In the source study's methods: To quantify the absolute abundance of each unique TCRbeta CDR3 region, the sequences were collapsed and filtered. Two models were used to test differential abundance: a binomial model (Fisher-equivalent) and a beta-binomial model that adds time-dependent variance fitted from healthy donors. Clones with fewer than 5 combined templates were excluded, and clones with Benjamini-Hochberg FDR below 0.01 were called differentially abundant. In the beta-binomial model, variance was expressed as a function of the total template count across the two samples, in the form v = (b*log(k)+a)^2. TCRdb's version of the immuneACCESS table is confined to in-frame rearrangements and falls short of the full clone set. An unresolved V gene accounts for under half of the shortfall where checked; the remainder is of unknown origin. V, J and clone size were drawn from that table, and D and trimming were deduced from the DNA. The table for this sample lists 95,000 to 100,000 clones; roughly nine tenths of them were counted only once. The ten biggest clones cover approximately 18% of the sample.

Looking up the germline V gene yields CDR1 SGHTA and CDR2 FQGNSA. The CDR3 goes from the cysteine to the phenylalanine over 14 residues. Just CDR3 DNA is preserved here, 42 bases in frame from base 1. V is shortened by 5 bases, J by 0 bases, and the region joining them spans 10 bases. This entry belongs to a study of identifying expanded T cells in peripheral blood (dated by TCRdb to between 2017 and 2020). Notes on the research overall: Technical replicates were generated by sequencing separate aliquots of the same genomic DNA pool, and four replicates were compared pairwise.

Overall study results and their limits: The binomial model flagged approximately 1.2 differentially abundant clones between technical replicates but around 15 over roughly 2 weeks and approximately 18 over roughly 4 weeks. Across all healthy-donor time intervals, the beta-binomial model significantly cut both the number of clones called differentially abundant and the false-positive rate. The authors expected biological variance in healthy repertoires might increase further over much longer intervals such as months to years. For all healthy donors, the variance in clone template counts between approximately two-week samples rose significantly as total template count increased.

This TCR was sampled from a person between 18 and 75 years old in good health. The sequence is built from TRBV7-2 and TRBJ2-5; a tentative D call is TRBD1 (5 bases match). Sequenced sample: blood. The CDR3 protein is CASSDDRYQETQYF. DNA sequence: TGTGCCAGCAGCGACGACAGATACCAAGAGACCCAGTACTTC.